A selection of T cell receptor beta chains follows, all from one sample in a study of T-cell memory formation after mild COVID-19. MiXCR was run by TCRdb on the 5' RACE reads, yielding one entry per CDR3 protein. Of 450,000 or so distinct CDR3 sequences listed, around 27% are singletons. Material: PBMCs or a T cell subset sorted from them (not recorded which). These receptor sequences come from an adult woman who had mild COVID-19 (a few samples of this study predate the infection). Cell type and time point are not known. Both conserved end residues are part of each CDR3. D genes are given only for firm matches. Some rows mark clone size as missing; the rest say once, few, many or name a class of expanded clone.

clone_size	d_call	v_call	j_call	cdr3_aa	cdr3_nt
.	.	TRBV6-6	TRBJ1-3	CASRGSALPRSGNTIYF	TGTGCCAGCAGGGGGTCAGCTCTACCCCGCTCTGGAAACACCATATATTTT
few	.	TRBV21-1	TRBJ2-7	CANSQGVAPGNEQYF	.
once	.	TRBV30	TRBJ2-7	CAWSGRGYEQYF	TGTGCCTGGTCCGGACGGGGCTACGAGCAGTACTTC
.	.	TRBV24-1	TRBJ2-3	CATSDPVGGYPDTQYF	TGTGCCACCAGTGATCCAGTGGGGGGTTACCCAGATACGCAGTATTTT
.	.	TRBV5-1	TRBJ1-2	CASSLASAAVGYTF	TGCGCCAGCAGCTTGGCTTCAGCCGCAGTTGGCTACACCTTC
.	.	TRBV5-1	TRBJ2-1	CASSLPRANEQFF	TGCGCCAGCAGCTTGCCCAGGGCCAATGAGCAGTTCTTC
.	TRBD2	TRBV6-5	TRBJ2-1	CASSYELAGVSEQFF	TGTGCCAGCAGTTACGAGCTAGCGGGAGTAAGTGAGCAGTTCTTC
few	TRBD2	TRBV4-2	TRBJ2-7	CASSQSLGTSYEQYF	TGTGCCAGCAGCCAGTCCCTCGGGACTAGCTACGAGCAGTACTTC
.	.	TRBV15	TRBJ2-1	CATSRGEGVAYNEQFF	TGTGCCACCAGCAGAGGGGAGGGGGTTGCTTACAATGAGCAGTTCTTC
.	TRBD2	TRBV20-1	TRBJ2-7	CSARGGGTNYEQYF	TGCAGTGCTAGAGGGGGGGGTACCAACTACGAGCAGTACTTC
.	TRBD2	TRBV9	TRBJ2-3	CASSVSSGRGDTQYF	TGTGCCAGCAGCGTAAGTAGCGGGAGAGGAGATACGCAGTATTTT
.	TRBD1	TRBV29-1	TRBJ1-2	CSAKGAESYGYTF	TGCAGCGCTAAGGGGGCAGAGAGCTATGGCTACACCTTC
.	.	TRBV7-9	TRBJ2-1	CASSSRLVGLLNEQFF	TGTGCCAGCAGCTCCAGGTTGGTGGGACTGCTCAATGAGCAGTTCTTC
many	.	TRBV29-1	TRBJ2-7	CSVRRGGRDEQYF	TGCAGCGTTAGGAGGGGGGGCCGGGACGAGCAGTACTTC
few	.	TRBV6-2/TRBV6-3	TRBJ2-1	CASSYGRDNEQFF	TGTGCCAGCAGTTACGGCAGGGACAATGAGCAGTTCTTC
few	TRBD2	TRBV24-1	TRBJ2-1	CATRGTGGDNEQFF	TGTGCCACCAGAGGTACGGGGGGTGACAATGAGCAGTTCTTC
.	.	TRBV14	TRBJ2-1	CASSQGGSGVHEQFF	TGTGCCAGCAGCCAAGGGGGATCGGGGGTCCATGAGCAGTTCTTC
few	TRBD2	TRBV5-1	TRBJ2-7	CASSRTSGTYSYEQYF	TGCGCCAGCAGCAGGACTAGCGGGACCTACTCCTACGAGCAGTACTTC
few	TRBD1	TRBV3-1	TRBJ1-1	CASSQEKDRGRKAFF	TGTGCCAGCAGCCAAGAGAAGGACAGGGGTAGGAAAGCTTTCTTT
.	TRBD1	TRBV24-1	TRBJ2-1	CATSDPGTVNNEQFF	TGTGCCACCAGTGATCCCGGGACAGTTAACAATGAGCAGTTCTTC
few	TRBD2	TRBV6-6	TRBJ2-2	CASSYPPRLAGSGELFF	TGTGCCAGCAGTTACCCACCTCGACTAGCGGGATCCGGGGAGCTGTTTTTT
.	.	TRBV5-1	TRBJ2-3	CASSITGTVTDTQYF	TGCGCCAGCAGCATCACCGGGACGGTCACAGATACGCAGTATTTT
few	.	TRBV15	TRBJ2-7	CATSREGPYEQYF	TGTGCCACCAGCAGAGAGGGGCCCTACGAGCAGTACTTC
few	TRBD1	TRBV27	TRBJ2-2	CASSALLGGPGELFF	TGTGCCAGCAGTGCCCTGTTAGGGGGCCCCGGGGAGCTGTTTTTT
.	.	TRBV20-1	TRBJ2-7	CSARDLEDLKSLVYEQYF	TGCAGTGCTAGAGATCTTGAGGACCTTAAAAGTTTAGTCTACGAGCAGTACTTC
.	TRBD1	TRBV12-3/TRBV12-4	TRBJ1-5	CASGTASKAQHF	TGTGCCAGCGGGACAGCATCTAAGGCCCAGCATTTT
few	.	TRBV29-1	TRBJ2-7	CSVETGNSYEQYF	TGCAGCGTTGAAACCGGCAACTCCTACGAGCAGTACTTC
.	TRBD2	TRBV20-1	TRBJ2-7	CSATSGTNYEQYF	TGCAGTGCTACAAGTGGGACTAACTACGAGCAGTACTTC
.	.	TRBV19	TRBJ1-1	CASSWGPGSAAPEAFF	TGTGCCAGTAGTTGGGGGCCCGGGAGTGCTGCTCCTGAAGCTTTCTTT
few	TRBD2	TRBV29-1	TRBJ2-7	CSVERLAGGLAGYEQYF	TGCAGCGTTGAACGGCTTGCGGGAGGCCTAGCTGGCTACGAGCAGTACTTC
.	.	TRBV6-5	TRBJ2-3	CATLSGGLDTQYF	TGTGCCACACTAAGTGGGGGGCTGGATACGCAGTATTTT
few	TRBD2	TRBV4-3	TRBJ2-7	CASSQGTSVSYEQYF	TGCGCCAGCAGCCAAGGGACTAGCGTCTCCTACGAGCAGTACTTC
few	.	TRBV24-1	TRBJ2-5	CATSDFGRKETQYF	TGTGCCACCAGTGATTTCGGCAGGAAAGAGACCCAGTACTTC
few	.	TRBV7-3	TRBJ1-1	CASSLLSVMNTEAFF	TGTGCCAGCAGCTTACTATCTGTCATGAACACTGAAGCTTTCTTT
few	.	TRBV9	TRBJ2-1	CASSVVDTANEQFF	TGTGCCAGCAGCGTAGTCGATACGGCCAATGAGCAGTTCTTC
few	.	TRBV7-6	TRBJ1-1	CASSLAYDMSEAFF	TGTGCCAGCAGCTTAGCGTACGACATGTCTGAAGCTTTCTTT
few	TRBD1	TRBV6-5	TRBJ2-5	CASSFSGTVQETQYF	TGTGCCAGCAGTTTCTCCGGGACAGTGCAAGAGACCCAGTACTTC
.	.	TRBV7-9	TRBJ2-5	CASSLAGLEETQYF	TGTGCCAGCAGCTTAGCGGGACTTGAAGAGACCCAGTACTTC
once	.	TRBV12-3/TRBV12-4	TRBJ1-1	CASSLVTNGQNTEAFF	TGTGCCAGCAGTTTGGTGACCAACGGACAGAACACTGAAGCTTTCTTT
.	.	TRBV19	TRBJ2-3	CASSIGSTQYF	TGTGCCAGTAGTATCGGGTCTACGCAGTATTTT
few	TRBD2	TRBV5-1	TRBJ2-1	CASSLVPAGNNEQFF	TGCGCCAGCAGCTTGGTTCCAGCGGGGAACAATGAGCAGTTCTTC
.	TRBD1	TRBV7-9	TRBJ2-7	CASSLEGQGEYF	TGTGCCAGCAGCTTAGAAGGACAGGGGGAGTACTTC
.	.	TRBV4-3	TRBJ2-2	CASSQERAHSNTGELFF	TGCGCCAGCAGCCAAGAAAGGGCCCATTCGAACACCGGGGAGCTGTTTTTT
.	.	TRBV6-5	TRBJ2-7	CASSYSIWGLEQYF	TGTGCCAGCAGTTACTCCATTTGGGGGCTTGAGCAGTACTTC
few	.	TRBV29-1	TRBJ2-7	CSARALSYEQYF	TGCAGCGCCCGGGCACTATCCTACGAGCAGTACTTC
few	TRBD1	TRBV2	TRBJ2-7	CASRLHPGQGVWEQYF	TGTGCCAGCAGACTACACCCGGGACAGGGGGTGTGGGAGCAGTACTTC